This T cell receptor beta chain was captured in a study of T cells in Graves' hyperthyroidism and ophthalmopathy. About the study: At the time of initial diagnosis and before any treatment, peripheral blood was collected.

Stable disease denoted Graves' hyperthyroidism without ophthalmopathy progression within 18 months. Orbital computed tomography and thyroid ultrasound, together with serum TRAb and thyroxine and clinical symptoms, were used for diagnoses. General observations from the study: Ophthalmopathy, as predicted by the model, came a median around 7 months after the prediction.

As for this clonotype: The antigen remains undetermined.

Amplified TCR beta CDR3 regions came from RNA transcripts. The TCR CDR3 first-round RT-PCR relied on the HTBI primer set. From the multiplex PCR reads, TCRdb called clonotypes with MiXCR, one entry per CDR3 protein. The table has about 690,000 distinct CDR3 sequences, 15% to 20% seen once. This receptor was obtained from a man aged 50 to 60 with Graves' hyperthyroidism. Sequencing used blood.

CDR3 bases: TGCAGTTCCTACAGGGAAAGGGCAGATACGCAGTATTTT. Its translation: CSSYRERADTQYF. The V and J genes are TRBV20-1 and TRBJ2-3; maybe TRBD1 (6 bases). The V and J ends lost 8 bases and 4 bases respectively, with 16 bases between them. From germline, CDR1 is DFQATT and CDR2 SNEGSKA (reference sequence). This CDR3 has 13 amino acids.